Below, one T cell receptor beta chain is given with its context. The data were taken from a study of PD-L1 blockade in urothelial cancer. Study context: Samples came from 3 weeks, at the second dose, and 6 weeks into treatment.

V was clipped by 2 bases and J by 0 bases; unmatched bases: 7. This CDR3 spans 17 amino acids. Germline loops: CDR1 KGHSH, CDR2 LQKENI. Using immunoSEQ multiplex PCR, the repertoire was profiled, and TCRdb retains in-frame clones only, with some absent. The table has 70,000 to 75,000 clones, roughly 90% seen once. Time point described: pretreatment peripheral blood. The source of this sequence is an older man with urothelial cancer. V usage is TRBV18 and J usage is TRBJ2-5, with TRBD2 identical over 9 bases. Here the sequenced sample was PBMCs, taken around atezolizumab (anti-PD-L1) treatment. Here the CDR3 DNA reads TGTGCCAGCTCACCATTGGGTCTAGCGGGGAACCAAGAGACCCAGTACTTC. It codes for CASSPLGLAGNQETQYF.